The 8 T cell receptor beta chains below come from one sample, sequenced in a study of blood T cell repertoires in COVID-19 (dated by TCRdb to the early 2020s). Library preparation was by the immunoSEQ multiplex PCR assay. The source is immuneACCESS, and TCRdb retained only in-frame sequences with V and J called. Part of the clones is not carried over; for the studies checked, unresolved V genes explain less than half of this, and the remainder is unexplained. In all, the sample holds approximately 300,000 clones, and around 90% of those were seen once. The top ten hold 1% of the sample. Sample: peripheral blood. These receptors came from a man aged 45-60 years with active or convalescent COVID-19.

This chain links TRBV6-2 or TRBV6-3 with TRBJ1-1; TRBD1 might be the D (6 bases). The CDR3 spans 14 residues. Trimming took off 2 bases at V and 3 bases at J, with 10 bases between the two ends. Germline V gives CDR1 MNHEY, CDR2 SVGEGT. CDR3 sequence: CASSYRAGDTEAFF. The CDR3 DNA follows: TGTGCCAGCAGTTACCGGGCAGGGGACACTGAAGCTTTCTTT.

The chain uses TRBV5-4 and TRBJ2-5; 10 bases line up with TRBD1. The V and J ends lost 5 bases and 3 bases, in that order; junction bases with no gene match: 7. The CDR3 spans 15 residues. The germline V gene has CDR1 SGHNT and CDR2 YYREEE (reference sequence). For the CDR3, the DNA is TGTGCCAGCAGGCCGGGACAGGGGACAAAAGAGACCCAGTACTTC. This translates into CASRPGQGTKETQYF.

The V gene is TRBV19, the J gene TRBJ1-2; 8 bases match TRBD1. Trimming cost V 7 bases and J 4 bases; bases outside gene matches: 8. The V gene's germline CDR1 is LNHDA and CDR2 SQIVND (reference sequence). The CDR3 is 14 amino acids. The CDR3: CASTRQGSFYGYTF. DNA for the CDR3: TGTGCCAGTACCCGACAGGGGAGCTTCTATGGCTACACCTTC.

CDR3 in amino acids: CASSQDMTSEYNEQFF. The CDR3 nucleotides are TGTGCCAGCAGCCAAGACATGACTTCCGAATACAATGAGCAGTTCTTC. The genes are TRBV3-1 (or the pseudogene TRBV3-2) and TRBJ2-1, with D hard to call. Trimming took 0 bases from V and 4 from J, leaving 13 bases between them. CDR3 length equals 16 residues. Per the germline V gene, CDR1 is LGHDT and CDR2 is YNNKEL (reference sequence).

This clone was observed once. The J gene is TRBJ2-1, the V gene TRBV28, with TRBD2 as a possible D gene (6 bases). Trimming left V 10 bases short and J 7 bases short, with 23 bases between. The CDR3 has 15 amino acids. The germline V gene encodes CDR1 MDHEN and CDR2 SYDVKM. DNA for the CDR3: TGTGCCACCTTCGGGGGAGTGCGTTTTCGGAATGAGCAGTTCTTC. Its protein product is CATFGGVRFRNEQFF.

This sequence joins TRBV5-4 and TRBJ1-2; TRBD1 might be the D (6 bases). This CDR3 region has 14 residues. Trimming took off 2 bases at V and 2 bases at J, with 10 bases between the two ends. Germline CDR1 SGHNT, CDR2 YYREEE (reference sequence). This CDR3 is CASSFSQGNYGYTF. CDR3 DNA sequence: TGTGCCAGCAGCTTTTCTCAGGGGAACTATGGCTACACCTTC.

V usage is TRBV18 and J usage is TRBJ1-3; 11 bases map to TRBD1. V was clipped by 0 bases and J by 2 bases; unmatched bases: 3. The CDR3 has 17 residues. Germline loops: CDR1 KGHSH, CDR2 LQKENI. The CDR3, as DNA: TGTGCCAGCTCACCACCGGGACAGGGGGTAACTGGAAACACCATATATTTT. Protein sequence: CASSPPGQGVTGNTIYF.

Only one count was recorded for this clone. This chain joins TRBV28 and TRBJ2-1; 9 nucleotides line up with TRBD2. CDR1 is MDHEN, CDR2 SYDVKM, per germline. With 6 bases clipped from V and 6 bases from J, the junction kept 12 bases outside the gene matches. The CDR3 totals 16 residues. The CDR3 spells CASSYPQASGVNEQFF. The DNA of the CDR3 is TGTGCCAGCAGCTACCCACAGGCTAGCGGGGTCAATGAGCAGTTCTTC.